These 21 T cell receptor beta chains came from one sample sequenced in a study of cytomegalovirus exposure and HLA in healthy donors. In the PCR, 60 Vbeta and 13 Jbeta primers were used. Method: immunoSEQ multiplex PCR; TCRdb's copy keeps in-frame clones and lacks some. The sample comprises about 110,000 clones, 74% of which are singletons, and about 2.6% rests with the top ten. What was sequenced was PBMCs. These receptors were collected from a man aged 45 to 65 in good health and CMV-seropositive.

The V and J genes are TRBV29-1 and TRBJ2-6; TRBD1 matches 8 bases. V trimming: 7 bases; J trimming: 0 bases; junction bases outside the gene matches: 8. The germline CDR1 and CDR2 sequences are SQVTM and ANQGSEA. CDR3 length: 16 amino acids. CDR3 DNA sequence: TGCAGCGCCCTGAGGACAGGGCACTCTGGGGCCAACGTCCTGACTTTC. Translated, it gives CSALRTGHSGANVLTF.

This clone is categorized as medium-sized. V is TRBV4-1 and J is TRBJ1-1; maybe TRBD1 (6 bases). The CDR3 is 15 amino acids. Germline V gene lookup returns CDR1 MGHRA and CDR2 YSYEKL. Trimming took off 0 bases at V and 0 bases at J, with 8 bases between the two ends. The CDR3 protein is CASSQEGAMNTEAFF. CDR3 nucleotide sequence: TGCGCCAGCAGCCAAGAGGGGGCCATGAACACTGAAGCTTTCTTT.

The chain's CDR3 is CASSLAPSRNEQFF. The CDR3 region has the DNA TGCGCCAGCAGCTTGGCCCCTAGTCGGAATGAGCAGTTCTTC. J is TRBJ2-1 and V is TRBV5-1; D not certain. Trimming shortened V by 0 bases and J by 7 bases, and 11 bases separated the two germline ends. Per germline, CDR1 SGHRS and CDR2 YFSETQ. This CDR3 spans 14 amino acids.

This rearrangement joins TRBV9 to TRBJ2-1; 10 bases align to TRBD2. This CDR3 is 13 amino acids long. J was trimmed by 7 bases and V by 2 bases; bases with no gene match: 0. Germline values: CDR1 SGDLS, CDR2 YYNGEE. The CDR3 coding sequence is TGTGCCAGCAGCGTTAGCGGGGGGAATGAGCAGTTCTTC. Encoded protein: CASSVSGGNEQFF.

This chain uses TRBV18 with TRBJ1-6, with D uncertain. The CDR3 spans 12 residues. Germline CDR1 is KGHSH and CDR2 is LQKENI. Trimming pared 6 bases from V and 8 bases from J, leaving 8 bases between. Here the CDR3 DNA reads TGTGCCAGCTCCCGAGAGGATTCACCCCTCCACTTT. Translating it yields CASSREDSPLHF.

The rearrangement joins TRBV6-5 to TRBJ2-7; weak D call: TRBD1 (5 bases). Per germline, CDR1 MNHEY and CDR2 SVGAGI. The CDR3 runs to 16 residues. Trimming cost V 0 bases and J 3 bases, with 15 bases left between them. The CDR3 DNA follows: TGTGCCAGCAGTTACTCGAGGCTAAGGGGAAACTACGAGCAGTACTTC. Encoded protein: CASSYSRLRGNYEQYF.

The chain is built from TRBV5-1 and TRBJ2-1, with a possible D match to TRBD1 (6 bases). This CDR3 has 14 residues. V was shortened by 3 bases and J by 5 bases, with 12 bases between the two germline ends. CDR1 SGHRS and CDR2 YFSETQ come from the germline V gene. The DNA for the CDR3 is TGCGCCAGCAGCTCGCAGGGGACCGACAATGAGCAGTTCTTC. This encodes CASSSQGTDNEQFF.

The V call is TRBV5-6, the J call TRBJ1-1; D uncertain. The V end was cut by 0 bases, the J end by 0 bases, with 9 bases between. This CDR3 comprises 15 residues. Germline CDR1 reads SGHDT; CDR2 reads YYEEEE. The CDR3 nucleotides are TGTGCCAGCAGCTTGGGCATGTACATGAACACTGAAGCTTTCTTT. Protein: CASSLGMYMNTEAFF.

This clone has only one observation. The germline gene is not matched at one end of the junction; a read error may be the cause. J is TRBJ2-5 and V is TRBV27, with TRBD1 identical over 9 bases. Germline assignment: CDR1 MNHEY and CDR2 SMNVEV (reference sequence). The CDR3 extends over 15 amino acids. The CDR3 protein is CASRTRDRASETRYF. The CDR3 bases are TGTGCCAGCAGGACCCGGGACAGGGCCTCGGAGACCCGGTACTTC.

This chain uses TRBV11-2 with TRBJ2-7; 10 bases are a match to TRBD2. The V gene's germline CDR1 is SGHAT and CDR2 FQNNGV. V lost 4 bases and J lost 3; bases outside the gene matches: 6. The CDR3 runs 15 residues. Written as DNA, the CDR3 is TGTGCCAGCAGCTCCGAGCGGGGGGGCCTCTACGAGCAGTACTTC. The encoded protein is CASSSERGGLYEQYF.

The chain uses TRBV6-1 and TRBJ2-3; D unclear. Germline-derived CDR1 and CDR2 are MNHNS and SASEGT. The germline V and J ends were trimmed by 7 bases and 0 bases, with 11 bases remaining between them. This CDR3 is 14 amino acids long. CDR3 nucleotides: TGTGCCAGCACCCCGACACCTAGCACAGATACGCAGTATTTT. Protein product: CASTPTPSTDTQYF.

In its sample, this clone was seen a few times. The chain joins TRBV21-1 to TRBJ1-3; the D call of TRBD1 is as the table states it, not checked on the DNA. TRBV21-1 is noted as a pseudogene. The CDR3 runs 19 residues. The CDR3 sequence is CASSKESGGDRGPGNTIYF. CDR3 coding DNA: TGTGCCAGCAGCAAAGAAAGCGGGGGAGACAGGGGGCCTGGAAACACCATATATTTT.

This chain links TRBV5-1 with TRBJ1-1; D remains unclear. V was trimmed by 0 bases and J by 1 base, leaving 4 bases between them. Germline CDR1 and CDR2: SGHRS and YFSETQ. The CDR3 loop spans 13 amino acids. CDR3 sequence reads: CASSLGENTEAFF. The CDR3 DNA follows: TGCGCCAGCAGCTTGGGAGAGAACACTGAAGCTTTCTTT.

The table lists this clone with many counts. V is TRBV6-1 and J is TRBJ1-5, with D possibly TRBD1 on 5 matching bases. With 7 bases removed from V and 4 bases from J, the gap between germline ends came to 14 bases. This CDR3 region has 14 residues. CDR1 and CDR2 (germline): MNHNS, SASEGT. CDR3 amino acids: CASTTAGTNQPQHF. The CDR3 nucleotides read TGTGCCAGCACGACGGCAGGGACTAATCAGCCCCAGCATTTT.

CDR3 DNA sequence: TGTGCCAGTAGTATACGGGAGCAGTACTTC. Its protein is CASSIREQYF. The chain combines TRBV19 with TRBJ2-7; D uncertain. The V end lost 2 bases, the J end lost 7 bases, and 3 bases lay between the germline ends. The CDR3 contains 10 residues. Germline CDR1 LNHDA, CDR2 SQIVND (reference sequence). Variable domain in full (rest from reference TRBV19 and TRBJ2-7): DGGITQSPKYLFRKEGQNVTLSCEQNLNHDAMYWYRQDPGQGLRLIYYSQIVNDFQKGDIAEGYSVSREKKESFPLTVTSAQKNPTAFYLCASSIREQYFGPGTRLTVT.

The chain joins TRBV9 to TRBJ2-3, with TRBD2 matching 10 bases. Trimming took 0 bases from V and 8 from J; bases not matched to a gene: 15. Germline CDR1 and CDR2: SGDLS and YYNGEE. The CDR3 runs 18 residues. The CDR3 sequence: CASSVDPAQRGGGGTQYF. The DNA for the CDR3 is TGTGCCAGCAGCGTAGACCCTGCTCAGCGGGGGGGCGGGGGTACGCAGTATTTT.

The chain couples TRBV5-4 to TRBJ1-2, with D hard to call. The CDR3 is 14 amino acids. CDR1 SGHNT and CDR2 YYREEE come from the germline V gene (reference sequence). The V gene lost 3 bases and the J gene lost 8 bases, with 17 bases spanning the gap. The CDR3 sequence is CASSSPNYPGGYTF. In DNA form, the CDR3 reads TGTGCCAGCAGCTCCCCTAATTATCCGGGGGGCTACACCTTC.

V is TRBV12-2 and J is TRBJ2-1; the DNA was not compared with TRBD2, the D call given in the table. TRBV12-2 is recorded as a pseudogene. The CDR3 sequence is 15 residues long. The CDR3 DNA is TGTGCAAGTCGCCGACTAGCGGGAGGTCACAATGAGCAGTTCTTC. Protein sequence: CASRRLAGGHNEQFF.

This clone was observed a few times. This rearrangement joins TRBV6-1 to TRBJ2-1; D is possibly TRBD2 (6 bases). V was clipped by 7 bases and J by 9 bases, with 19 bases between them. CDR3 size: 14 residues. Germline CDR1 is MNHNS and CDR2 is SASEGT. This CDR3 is CASTRDWGGGEQFF. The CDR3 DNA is TGTGCCAGCACCCGGGACTGGGGAGGCGGTGAGCAGTTCTTC.

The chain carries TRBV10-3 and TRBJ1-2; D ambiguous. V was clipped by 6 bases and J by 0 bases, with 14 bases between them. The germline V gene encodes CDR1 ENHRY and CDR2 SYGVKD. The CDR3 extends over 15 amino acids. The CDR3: CAIRAGAVSNYGYTF. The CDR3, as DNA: TGTGCCATCAGGGCTGGTGCAGTATCTAACTATGGCTACACCTTC.

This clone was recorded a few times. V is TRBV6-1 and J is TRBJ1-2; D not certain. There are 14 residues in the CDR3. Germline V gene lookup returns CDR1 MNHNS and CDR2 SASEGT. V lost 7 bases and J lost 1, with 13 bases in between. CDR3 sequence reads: CASMVGGGNYGYTF. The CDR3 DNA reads TGTGCCAGCATGGTGGGTGGAGGTAACTATGGCTACACCTTC.